This T cell receptor (beta chain) was sequenced in a study of blood T cell repertoires in COVID-19. The wider study: Material from acute and convalescent COVID-19 was sourced from the United States, Italy and Spain. PBMCs, B-cell-depleted T cells, or T cells were the source of the cDNA or gDNA that made up the material.

Germline CDR1 SGHKS, CDR2 YYEKEE (reference sequence). The V gene end was trimmed by 0 bases and the J gene end by 9 bases; junction bases not matched to a gene: 7. This CDR3 spans 15 amino acids. Authors' data handling: For nucleated cells, counts were estimated from reference gene primer amplification. Produced via immunoSEQ multiplex PCR; TCRdb's table is partial and in-frame only. V, J and clone size are taken as reported in that table, and D and trimming were inferred from the DNA itself. This table has nearly 60,000 clones, roughly 89% appearing once. V and J are TRBV5-5 and TRBJ1-5, with TRBD1 matching over 9 bases. The receptor's source is a man aged 60-69 years with active COVID-19. Sequencing used peripheral blood. The CDR3 region has the DNA TGTGCCAGCAGCTTGGTACCTGGACAGGGGATGCCCCAGCATTTT. Encoded protein: CASSLVPGQGMPQHF.